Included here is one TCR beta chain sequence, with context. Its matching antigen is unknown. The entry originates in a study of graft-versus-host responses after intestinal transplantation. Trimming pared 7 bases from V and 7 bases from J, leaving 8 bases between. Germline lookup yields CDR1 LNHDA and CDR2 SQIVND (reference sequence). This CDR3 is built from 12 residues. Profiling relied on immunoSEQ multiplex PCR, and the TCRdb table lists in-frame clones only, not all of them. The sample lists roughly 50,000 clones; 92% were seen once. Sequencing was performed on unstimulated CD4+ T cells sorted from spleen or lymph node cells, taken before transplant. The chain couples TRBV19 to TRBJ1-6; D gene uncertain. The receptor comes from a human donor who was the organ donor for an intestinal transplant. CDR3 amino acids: CASNIRNSPLHF. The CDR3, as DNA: TGTGCCAGTAATATCAGAAATTCACCCCTCCACTTT.